This entry lists 5 T cell receptor beta chains sequenced from one sample in a study of monozygotic twins with inflammatory bowel disease. TCRdb reprocessed the 5' RACE reads, with one entry per CDR3 protein and no DNA. The sample totals some 170,000 distinct CDR3 sequences; its top ten clones hold 2% to 3%. The sample comprised blood. The receptors here all came from a human donor with ulcerative colitis or Crohn's disease, or a healthy co-twin of an affected twin (not recorded which).

The chain links TRBV27 to TRBJ2-3; TCRdb's D gene call, TRBD2, goes unchecked for lack of DNA. Germline V gene sequence: CDR1 MNHEY, CDR2 SMNVEV (reference sequence). The CDR3 is 14 amino acids. The CDR3 sequence: CASSLGGGPGTQYF.

This chain joins TRBV19 and TRBJ2-7; TCRdb's D gene call, TRBD2, goes unchecked for lack of DNA. The CDR3 contains 15 residues. Germline CDR1 reads LNHDA; CDR2 reads SQIVND (reference sequence). CDR3 sequence reads: CASQPLAGNSYEQYF.

The chain is built from TRBV4-3 and TRBJ2-1; without DNA, the TCRdb call of TRBD2 cannot be checked. CDR3 length: 17 residues. Looked up from germline, CDR1 is LGHNA and CDR2 is YSLEER. CDR3 sequence: CASSQGTSGSWGYEQFF.

The chain carries TRBV7-2 and TRBJ2-3; the TCRdb D gene call, TRBD1, has no DNA to confirm it. Germline V gene lookup returns CDR1 SGHTA and CDR2 FQGNSA. The CDR3 extends over 12 amino acids. CDR3 protein: CASSHPGYTQYF.

The chain has TRBV12-3 or TRBV12-4 and TRBJ2-2; TCRdb's assignment of TRBD2 cannot be checked, as there is no DNA. This CDR3 has 16 amino acids. CDR3 residues: CASSPTRLAGTGELFF.